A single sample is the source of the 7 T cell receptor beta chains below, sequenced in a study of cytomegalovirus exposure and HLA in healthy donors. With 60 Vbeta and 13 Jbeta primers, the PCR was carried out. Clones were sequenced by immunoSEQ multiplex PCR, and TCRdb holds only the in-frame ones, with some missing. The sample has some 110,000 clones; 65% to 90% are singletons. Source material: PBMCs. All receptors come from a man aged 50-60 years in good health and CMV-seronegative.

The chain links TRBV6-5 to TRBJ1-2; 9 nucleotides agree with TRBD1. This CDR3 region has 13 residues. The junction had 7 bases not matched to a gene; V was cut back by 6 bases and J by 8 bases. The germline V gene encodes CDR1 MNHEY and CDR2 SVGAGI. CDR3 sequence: CASRRTGDEGYTF. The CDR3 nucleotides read TGTGCCAGCAGGAGGACAGGGGACGAGGGCTACACCTTC.

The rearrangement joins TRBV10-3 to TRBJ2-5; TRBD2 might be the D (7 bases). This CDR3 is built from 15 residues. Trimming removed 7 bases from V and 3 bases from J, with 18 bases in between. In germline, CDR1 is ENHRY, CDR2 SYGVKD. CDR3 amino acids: CAIKPGGLSEETQYF. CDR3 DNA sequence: TGTGCCATCAAACCGGGGGGCCTATCGGAAGAGACCCAGTACTTC.

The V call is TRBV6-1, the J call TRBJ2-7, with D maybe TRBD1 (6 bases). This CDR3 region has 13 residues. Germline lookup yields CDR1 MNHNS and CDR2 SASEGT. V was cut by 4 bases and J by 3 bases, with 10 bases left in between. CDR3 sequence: CASSVGGIYEQYV. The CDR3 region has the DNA TGTGCCAGCAGTGTTGGGGGCATCTACGAGCAGTACGTC.

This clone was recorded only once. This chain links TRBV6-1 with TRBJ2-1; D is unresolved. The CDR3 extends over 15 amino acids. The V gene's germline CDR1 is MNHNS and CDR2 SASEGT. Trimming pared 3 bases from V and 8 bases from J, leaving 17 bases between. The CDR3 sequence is CASSEVFDRRDEQFF. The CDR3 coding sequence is TGTGCCAGCAGTGAGGTGTTTGATCGTCGAGATGAGCAGTTCTTC.

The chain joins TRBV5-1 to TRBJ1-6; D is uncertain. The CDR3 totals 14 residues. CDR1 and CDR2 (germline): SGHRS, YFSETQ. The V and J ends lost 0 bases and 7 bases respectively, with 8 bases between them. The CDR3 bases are TGCGCCAGCAGCTTGGAGGGAGGCAATTCACCCCTCCACTTT. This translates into CASSLEGGNSPLHF.

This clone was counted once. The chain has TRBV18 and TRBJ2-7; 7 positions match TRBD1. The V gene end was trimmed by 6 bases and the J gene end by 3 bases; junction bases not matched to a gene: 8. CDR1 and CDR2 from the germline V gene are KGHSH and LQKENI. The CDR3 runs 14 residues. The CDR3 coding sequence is TGTGCCAGCTCTCTCGGGACAGCCGGCTACGAGCAGTACGTC. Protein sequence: CASSLGTAGYEQYV.

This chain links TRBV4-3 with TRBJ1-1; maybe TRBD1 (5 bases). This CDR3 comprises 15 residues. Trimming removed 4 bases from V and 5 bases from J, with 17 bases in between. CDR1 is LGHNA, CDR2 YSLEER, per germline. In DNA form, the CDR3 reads TGCGCCAGCAGCCCCGCGGGCGGGAGGGGAACTGAAGCTTTCTTT. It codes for CASSPAGGRGTEAFF.